Described below is a single T cell receptor beta chain sequence and its context. This clonotype was recorded once. It lacks a known antigen. Base qualities were left out, and no much larger clone turns up one base away. One read alone makes for weak evidence. V loses 5 bases of germline sequence and J loses 6 bases, and the interval between the two ends is 9 bases. The CDR3 sequence holds 11 residues, the cysteine and phenylalanine included. Only the CDR3 part of the read is kept: 33 bases, read in frame from the first base. The germline V gene (reference sequence) sets CDR1 to DFQATT and CDR2 to SNEGSKA. RNA was extracted using the RNeasy kit, and roughly 0.5 to 1 microgram was reverse transcribed with random hexamers. The immunoSEQ multiplex PCR assay, covering 54 Vbeta and 13 Jbeta segments, was used to amplify TCR beta CDR3 regions. Bias from PCR amplification was corrected by using a synthetic template baseline for primer optimization and for computational correction. The published analysis was carried out like this. Only productive sequences were kept, with reads annotated to V, D and J genes according to IMGT and analyzed in immunoSEQ Analyzer. Clonality was calculated as one minus the Shannon entropy normalized by log2 of the number of productive unique sequences. Public and private clones were assessed among the 100 most prevalent clones of each patient and control. A clone was defined as Susac-specific if it was absent from the healthy and MS cohorts, from over a thousand published viral clones and from other ImmuneACCESS disease sequences. TCRdb trimmed the raw reads at Q25, called clones with MiXCR and kept productive beta chains. Each record represents a unique CDR3 protein, reported with the most common genes and DNA among its rows. TCRdb assigned the V and J calls; the authors' analysis was not used. Within this sample are 150,000 to 200,000 distinct CDR3 sequences, with 90% to 95% of them counted one time only. The ten largest make up around 0.11% of the sample.

The data are from a study of CD8 T cells in Susac syndrome (dated by TCRdb to between 2018 and 2020). About the investigation overall: Of the Susac syndrome patients who were sequenced, six had clinically active disease and 8 or 9 were in clinical remission. Susac syndrome patients were therapy-naive, on corticosteroids (some also receiving IVIg), or on IVIg alone at blood withdrawal. Whether CD8+ T cell activation and differentiation in Susac syndrome was antigen driven was tested using repertoire sequencing.

Peripheral blood CD8+ and CD4+ T cells from healthy donors, Susac syndrome patients and multiple sclerosis patients were profiled by high-throughput TCR beta sequencing. The Susac syndrome patients fulfilled recently defined diagnostic criteria for definite or probable disease. CD8+ TEMRA cells were enriched by FACS, while bulk CD8+ and CD4+ T cells were purified by magnetic negative isolation. Blood was collected in EDTA tubes and processed within 24 hours, with PBMCs isolated through density gradient centrifugation. PBMCs intended for TCR sequencing were cryopreserved in liquid nitrogen and were subsequently thawed in a 37 degrees C water bath. A purity of at least 90% was achieved for sorted or isolated CD4+, CD8+ and CD8+ TEMRA cells. The full study reports these points: The CD4+ T cell repertoire of patients with Susac syndrome showed no detectable clonal expansion. The number of individuals in the TCR sequencing and HLA analysis was recognized as being relatively small.

The rearrangement joined TRBV20-1 to TRBJ2-3, with the D gene uncertain. The sequenced sample consisted of CD4+ T cells from PBMCs. The sequence was obtained from a human donor with Susac syndrome. The nucleotide sequence is TGCAGTGCTGATACTGAGGATACGCAGTATTTT. Its translation reads: CSADTEDTQYF.